This T cell receptor beta chain was identified during a study of Tregs in tolerant kidney transplant recipients. Clones were read by immunoSEQ multiplex PCR, and TCRdb kept only the in-frame ones, dropping some. Here the sample table reports about 48,000 clones. This CDR3 contains 14 residues. CDR1 and CDR2 (germline): KGHSH, LQKENI. Trimming at V came to 7 bases and at J to 2 bases, leaving 3 bases not matched to a gene. On this clone: The target antigen is unknown. Read data end 3 residues before the CDR3 end; the end is taken from the germline J gene.

Study-level findings and limits: In tolerant patients, donor-specific Tregs outgrew total Tregs, suggesting antigen-driven expansion.

The specimen was CD4+ T cells from blood, collected before the transplant. The chain has TRBV18 and TRBJ1-3, with TRBD1 identical over 9 bases. This clonotype was obtained from a human donor who received a combined kidney and bone marrow transplant. The CDR3 protein is CASFRDRAGNTIYF. The CDR3 DNA, read in part, is TGTGCCAGCTTCCGGGACAGGGCTGGAAACACC.